This T cell receptor beta chain was obtained from a study of T cell responses to AZD1222 COVID-19 vaccine. Study results and caveats: At 160-218 and 743-854, vaccine-associated CD4 TCRs were dominant, and they spanned spike. A mostly white British donor set with more females was recruited, and clonal diversity was possibly underestimated.

Second doses that came at about 4 or about 12 weeks were put together. As concerns this clone: Its cognate antigen is unknown.

TCRdb's table, derived via immunoSEQ multiplex PCR, lists solely in-frame clones and lacks some. The data show 250,000 to 300,000 clones, with roughly 93% seen just once and roughly 0.5% held by the top ten. Germline V lookup: CDR1 LNHDA, CDR2 SQIVND (reference sequence). This CDR3 comprises 15 residues. The V gene lost 4 bases and the J gene lost 0 bases, with 10 bases spanning the gap. This TCR derives from an adult who received the AZD1222 COVID-19 vaccine. The material was peripheral blood, obtained 28 days after the second AZD1222 dose. The chain recombines TRBV19 with TRBJ1-3; D may be TRBD1 (5 bases). CDR3 protein: CASSTTGGSGNTIYF. In DNA form, the CDR3 reads TGTGCCAGTAGTACGACCGGGGGCTCTGGAAACACCATATATTTT.